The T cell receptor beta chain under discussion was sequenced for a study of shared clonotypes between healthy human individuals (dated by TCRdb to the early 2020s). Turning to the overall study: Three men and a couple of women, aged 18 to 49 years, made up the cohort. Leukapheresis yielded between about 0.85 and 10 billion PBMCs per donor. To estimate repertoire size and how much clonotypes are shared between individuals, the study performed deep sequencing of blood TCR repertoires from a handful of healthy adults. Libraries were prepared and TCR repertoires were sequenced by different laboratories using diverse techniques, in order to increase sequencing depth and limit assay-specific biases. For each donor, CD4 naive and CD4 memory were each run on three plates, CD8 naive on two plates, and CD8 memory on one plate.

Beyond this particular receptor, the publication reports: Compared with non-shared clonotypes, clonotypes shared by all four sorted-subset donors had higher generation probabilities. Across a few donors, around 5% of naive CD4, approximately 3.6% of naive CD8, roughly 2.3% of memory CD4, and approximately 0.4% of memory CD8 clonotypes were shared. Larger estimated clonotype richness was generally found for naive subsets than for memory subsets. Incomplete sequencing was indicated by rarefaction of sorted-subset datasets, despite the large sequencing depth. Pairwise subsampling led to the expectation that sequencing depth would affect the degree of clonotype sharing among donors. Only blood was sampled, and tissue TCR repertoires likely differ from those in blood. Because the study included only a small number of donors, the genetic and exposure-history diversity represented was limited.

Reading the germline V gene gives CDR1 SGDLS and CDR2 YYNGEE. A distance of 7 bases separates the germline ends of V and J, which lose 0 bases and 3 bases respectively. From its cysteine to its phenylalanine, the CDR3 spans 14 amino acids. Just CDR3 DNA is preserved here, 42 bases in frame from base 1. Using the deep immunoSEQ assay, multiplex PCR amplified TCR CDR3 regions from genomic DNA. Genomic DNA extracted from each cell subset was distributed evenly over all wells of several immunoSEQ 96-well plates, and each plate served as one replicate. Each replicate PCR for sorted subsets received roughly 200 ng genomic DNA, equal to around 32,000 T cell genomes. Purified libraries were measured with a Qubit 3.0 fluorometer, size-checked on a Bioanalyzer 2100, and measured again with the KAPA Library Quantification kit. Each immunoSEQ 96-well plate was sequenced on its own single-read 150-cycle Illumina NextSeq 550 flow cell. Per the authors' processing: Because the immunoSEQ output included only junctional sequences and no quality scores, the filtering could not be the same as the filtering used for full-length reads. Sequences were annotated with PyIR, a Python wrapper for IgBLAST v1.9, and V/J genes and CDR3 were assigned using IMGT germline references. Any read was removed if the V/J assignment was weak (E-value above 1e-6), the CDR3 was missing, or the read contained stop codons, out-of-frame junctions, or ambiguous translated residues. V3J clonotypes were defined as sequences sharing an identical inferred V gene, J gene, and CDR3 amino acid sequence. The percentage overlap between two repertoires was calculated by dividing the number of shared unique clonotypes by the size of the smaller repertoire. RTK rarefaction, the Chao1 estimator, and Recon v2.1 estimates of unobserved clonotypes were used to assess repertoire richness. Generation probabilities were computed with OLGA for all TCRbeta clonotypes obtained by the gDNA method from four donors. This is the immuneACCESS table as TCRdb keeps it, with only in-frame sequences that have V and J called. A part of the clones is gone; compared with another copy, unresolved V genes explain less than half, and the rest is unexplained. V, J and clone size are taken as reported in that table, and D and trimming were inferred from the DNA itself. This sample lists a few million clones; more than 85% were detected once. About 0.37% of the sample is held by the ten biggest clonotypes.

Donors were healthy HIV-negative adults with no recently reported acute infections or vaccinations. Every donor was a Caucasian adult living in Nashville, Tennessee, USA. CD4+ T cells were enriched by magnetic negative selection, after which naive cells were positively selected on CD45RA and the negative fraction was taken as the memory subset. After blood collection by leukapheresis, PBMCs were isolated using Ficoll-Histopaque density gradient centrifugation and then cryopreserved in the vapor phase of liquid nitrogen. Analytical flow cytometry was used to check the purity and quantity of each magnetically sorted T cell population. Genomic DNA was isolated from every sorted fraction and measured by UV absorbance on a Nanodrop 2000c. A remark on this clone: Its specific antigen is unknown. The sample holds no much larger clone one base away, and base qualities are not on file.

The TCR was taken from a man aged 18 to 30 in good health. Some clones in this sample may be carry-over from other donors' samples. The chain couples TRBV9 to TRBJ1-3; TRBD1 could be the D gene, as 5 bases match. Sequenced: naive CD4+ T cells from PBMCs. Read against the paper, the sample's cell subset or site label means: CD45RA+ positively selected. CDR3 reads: CASSVGGFGNTIYF. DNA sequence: TGTGCCAGCAGCGTAGGGGGCTTTGGAAACACCATATATTTT.